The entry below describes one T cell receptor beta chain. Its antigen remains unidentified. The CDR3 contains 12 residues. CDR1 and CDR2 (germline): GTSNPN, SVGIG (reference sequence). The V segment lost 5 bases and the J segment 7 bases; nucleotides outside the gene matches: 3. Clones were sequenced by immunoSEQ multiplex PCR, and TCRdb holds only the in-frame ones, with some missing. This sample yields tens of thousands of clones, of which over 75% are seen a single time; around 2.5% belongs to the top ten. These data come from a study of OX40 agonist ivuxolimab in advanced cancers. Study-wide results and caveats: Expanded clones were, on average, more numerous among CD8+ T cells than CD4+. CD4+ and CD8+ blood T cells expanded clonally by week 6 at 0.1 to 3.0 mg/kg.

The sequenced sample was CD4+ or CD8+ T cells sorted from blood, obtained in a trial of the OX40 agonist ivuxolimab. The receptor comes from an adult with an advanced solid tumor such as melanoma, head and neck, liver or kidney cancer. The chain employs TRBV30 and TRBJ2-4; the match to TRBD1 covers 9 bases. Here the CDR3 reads CAWDRGENIQYF. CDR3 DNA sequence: TGTGCCTGGGACAGGGGGGAGAACATTCAGTACTTC.